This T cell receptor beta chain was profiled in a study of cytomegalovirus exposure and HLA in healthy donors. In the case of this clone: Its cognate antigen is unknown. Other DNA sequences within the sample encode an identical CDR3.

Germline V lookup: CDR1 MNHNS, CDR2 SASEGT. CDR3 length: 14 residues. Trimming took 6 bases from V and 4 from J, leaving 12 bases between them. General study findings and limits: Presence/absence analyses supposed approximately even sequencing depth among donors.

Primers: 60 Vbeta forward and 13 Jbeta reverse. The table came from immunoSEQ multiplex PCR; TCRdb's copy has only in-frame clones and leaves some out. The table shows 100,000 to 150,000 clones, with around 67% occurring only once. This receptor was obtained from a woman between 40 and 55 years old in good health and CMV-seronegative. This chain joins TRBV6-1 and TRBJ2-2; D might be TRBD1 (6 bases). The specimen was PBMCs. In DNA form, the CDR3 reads TGTGCCAGCAGACTGGGGGCGGCCACCGGGGAGCTGTTTTTT. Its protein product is CASRLGAATGELFF.